Listed here is a single T cell receptor beta chain. The sample belongs to a study of CD8+ T cells in alopecia areata. Documented treatment: oral pan-JAK inhibitor, 5-10 mg twice daily. After isolation, RNA underwent reverse transcription to generate cDNA as the sequencing template. Measured with immunoSEQ multiplex PCR; TCRdb has only the in-frame clones, and not every one. The data contain 64,000 or so clones, 35% to 55% of them singletons. Germline CDR1 is MDHEN and CDR2 is SYDVKM. The J segment lost 7 bases and the V segment lost 2 bases, leaving 12 bases of the junction unmatched. The CDR3 has 17 residues.

This clonotype was obtained from a human donor with alopecia areata. The chain recombines TRBV28 with TRBJ2-1; TRBD2 aligns across 9 bases. The source was CD8+ T cells sorted from blood, collected around week 36, from a patient treated with tofacitinib. In nucleotides, the CDR3 is TGTGCCAGCAGTTTAATAAGAGGGGGCGGGAGGGTTAATGAGCAGTTCTTC. Protein product: CASSLIRGGGRVNEQFF. The whole variable domain, filled in from reference TRBV28 and TRBJ2-1, reads DVKVTQSSRYLVKRTGEKVFLECVQDMDHENMFWYRQDPGLGLRLIYFSYDVKMKEKGDIPEGYSVSREKKERFSLILESASTNQTSMYLCASSLIRGGGRVNEQFFGPGTRLTVL.